This T cell receptor (delta chain) was sequenced during a study of human gamma delta and Vdelta1 T cells. TCRdb reprocessed the PCR reads using CATT. The sample holds 13,000 or so delta-chain clones; under 55% are singletons and the top ten take 1.5%. The CDR3 runs 19 residues. Looked up from germline, CDR1 is TSWWSYY and CDR2 is QGS. V lost 2 bases and J lost 0, with 22 bases in between. As to this clone: Its specificity is unknown.

The TCR was taken from a human donor in good health. The sequencing sample was made of Vdelta1 gamma-delta T cells from blood grown in culture (DOT cells). This chain links TRDV1 with TRDJ1, with a possible D match to TRDD2 (6 bases). The CDR3 bases are TGTGCTCTTGGGGAATCGTTTCCCTTCCACTACGTGTACACCGATAAACTCATCTTT. Its protein product is CALGESFPFHYVYTDKLIF.